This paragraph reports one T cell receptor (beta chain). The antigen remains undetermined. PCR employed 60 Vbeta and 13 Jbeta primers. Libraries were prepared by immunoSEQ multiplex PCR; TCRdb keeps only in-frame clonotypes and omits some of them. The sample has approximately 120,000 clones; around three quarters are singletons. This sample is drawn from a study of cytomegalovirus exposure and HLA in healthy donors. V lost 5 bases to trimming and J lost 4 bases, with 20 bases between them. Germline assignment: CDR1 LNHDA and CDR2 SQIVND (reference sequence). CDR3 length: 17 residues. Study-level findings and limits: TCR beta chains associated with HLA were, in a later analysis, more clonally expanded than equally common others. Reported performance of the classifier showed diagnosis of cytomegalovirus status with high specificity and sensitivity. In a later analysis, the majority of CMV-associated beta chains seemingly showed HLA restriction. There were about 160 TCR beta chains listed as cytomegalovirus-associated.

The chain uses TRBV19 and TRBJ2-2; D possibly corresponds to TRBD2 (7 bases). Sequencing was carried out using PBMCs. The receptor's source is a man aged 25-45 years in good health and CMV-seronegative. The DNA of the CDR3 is TGTGCCAGTAGTGGTTGGGGGGGCCCAGTAGGCACCGGGGAGCTGTTTTTT. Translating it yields CASSGWGGPVGTGELFF. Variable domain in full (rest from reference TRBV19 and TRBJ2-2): DGGITQSPKYLFRKEGQNVTLSCEQNLNHDAMYWYRQDPGQGLRLIYYSQIVNDFQKGDIAEGYSVSREKKESFPLTVTSAQKNPTAFYLCASSGWGGPVGTGELFFGEGSRLTVL.